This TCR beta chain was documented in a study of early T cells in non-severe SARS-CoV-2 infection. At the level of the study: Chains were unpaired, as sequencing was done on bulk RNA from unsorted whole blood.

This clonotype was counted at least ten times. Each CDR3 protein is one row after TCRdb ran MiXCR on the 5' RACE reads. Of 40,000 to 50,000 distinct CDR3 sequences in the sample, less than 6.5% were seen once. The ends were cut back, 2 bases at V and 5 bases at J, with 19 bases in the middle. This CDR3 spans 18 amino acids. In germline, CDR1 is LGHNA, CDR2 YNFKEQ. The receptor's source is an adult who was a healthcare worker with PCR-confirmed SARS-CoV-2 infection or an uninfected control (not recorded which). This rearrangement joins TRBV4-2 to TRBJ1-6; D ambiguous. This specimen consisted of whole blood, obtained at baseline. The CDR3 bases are TGTGCCAGCAGCCAATCGACGACGGGAACTCCGGATAATTCACCCCTCCACTTT. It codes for CASSQSTTGTPDNSPLHF.